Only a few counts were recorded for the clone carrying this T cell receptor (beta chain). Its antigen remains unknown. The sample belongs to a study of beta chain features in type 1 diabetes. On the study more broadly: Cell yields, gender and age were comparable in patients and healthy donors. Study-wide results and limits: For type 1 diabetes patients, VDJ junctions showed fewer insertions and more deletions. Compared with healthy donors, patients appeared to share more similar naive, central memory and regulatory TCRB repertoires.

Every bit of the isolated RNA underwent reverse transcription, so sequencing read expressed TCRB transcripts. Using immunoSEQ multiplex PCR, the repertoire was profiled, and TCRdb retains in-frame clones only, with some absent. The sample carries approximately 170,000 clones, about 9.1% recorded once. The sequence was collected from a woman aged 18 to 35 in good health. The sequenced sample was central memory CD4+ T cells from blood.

The CDR3 reads CASSRTSGIGETQYF. The CDR3 nucleotides read TGTGCCAGCAGTAGGACTAGCGGCATAGGAGAGACCCAGTACTTC. The chain links TRBV6-5 to TRBJ2-5; 10 bases line up with TRBD2. This CDR3 spans 15 amino acids. J lost 4 bases, V lost 5 bases, and 7 bases had no gene match. Germline CDR1 MNHEY, CDR2 SVGAGI.